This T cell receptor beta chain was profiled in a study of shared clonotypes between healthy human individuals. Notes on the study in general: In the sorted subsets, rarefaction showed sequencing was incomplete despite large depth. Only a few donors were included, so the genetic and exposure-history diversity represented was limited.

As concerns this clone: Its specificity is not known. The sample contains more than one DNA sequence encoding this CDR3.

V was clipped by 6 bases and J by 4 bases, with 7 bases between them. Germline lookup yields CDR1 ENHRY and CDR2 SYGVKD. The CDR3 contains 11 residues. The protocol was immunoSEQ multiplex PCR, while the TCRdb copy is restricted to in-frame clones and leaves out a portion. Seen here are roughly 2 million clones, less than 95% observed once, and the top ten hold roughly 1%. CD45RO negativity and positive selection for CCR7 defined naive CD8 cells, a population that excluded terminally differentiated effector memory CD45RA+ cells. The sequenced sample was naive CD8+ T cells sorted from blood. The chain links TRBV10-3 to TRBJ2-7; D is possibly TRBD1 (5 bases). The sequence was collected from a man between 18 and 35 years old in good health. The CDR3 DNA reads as TGTGCCATCAGCTCAGGGTACGAGCAGTACTTC. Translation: CAISSGYEQYF.